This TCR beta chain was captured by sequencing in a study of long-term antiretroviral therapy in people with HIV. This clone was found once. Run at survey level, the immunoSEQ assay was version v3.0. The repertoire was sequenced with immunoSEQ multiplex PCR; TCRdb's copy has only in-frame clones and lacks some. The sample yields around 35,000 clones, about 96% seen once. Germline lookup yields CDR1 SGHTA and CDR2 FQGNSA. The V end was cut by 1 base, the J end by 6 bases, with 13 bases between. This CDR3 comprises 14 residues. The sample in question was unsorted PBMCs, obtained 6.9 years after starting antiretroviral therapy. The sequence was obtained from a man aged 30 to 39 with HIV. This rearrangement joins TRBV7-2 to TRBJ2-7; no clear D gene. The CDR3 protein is CASSLVAGESEQYF. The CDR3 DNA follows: TGTGCCAGCAGCTTAGTGGCAGGAGAATCCGAGCAGTACTTC.